This paragraph reports one T cell receptor (beta chain). As yet, its antigen is unknown. The data were taken from a study of cytomegalovirus exposure and HLA in healthy donors. Whole-study context: Samples from HLA-typed donors yielded approximately 80 million unique TCRs in an early data release. General observations from the study: CMV serostatus stood as the only immune exposure information on hand. Previously analyzed data showed that most TCR beta V segments were productive at a frequency of about 90% or about 30%.

The germline CDR1 and CDR2 sequences are MNHEY and SMNVEV (reference sequence). V lost 2 bases and J 4 bases, leaving 20 bases between the germline ends. CDR3 length equals 17 residues. The primer mix had 60 Vbeta and 13 Jbeta primers. Assay: immunoSEQ multiplex PCR; the TCRdb copy retains only in-frame clones and omits some. Seen here are a few hundred thousand clones, roughly 90% observed once, and the top ten hold 2% to 3%. The receptor comes from a woman aged 18 to 35 in good health and CMV-seronegative. This sequence joins TRBV27 and TRBJ2-5; D may be TRBD1 (6 bases). Sequences were obtained from PBMCs. This CDR3 is CASSLLRPSTGSETQYF. As DNA, the CDR3 is TGTGCCAGCAGTTTACTTAGGCCGTCCACAGGGTCAGAGACCCAGTACTTC.